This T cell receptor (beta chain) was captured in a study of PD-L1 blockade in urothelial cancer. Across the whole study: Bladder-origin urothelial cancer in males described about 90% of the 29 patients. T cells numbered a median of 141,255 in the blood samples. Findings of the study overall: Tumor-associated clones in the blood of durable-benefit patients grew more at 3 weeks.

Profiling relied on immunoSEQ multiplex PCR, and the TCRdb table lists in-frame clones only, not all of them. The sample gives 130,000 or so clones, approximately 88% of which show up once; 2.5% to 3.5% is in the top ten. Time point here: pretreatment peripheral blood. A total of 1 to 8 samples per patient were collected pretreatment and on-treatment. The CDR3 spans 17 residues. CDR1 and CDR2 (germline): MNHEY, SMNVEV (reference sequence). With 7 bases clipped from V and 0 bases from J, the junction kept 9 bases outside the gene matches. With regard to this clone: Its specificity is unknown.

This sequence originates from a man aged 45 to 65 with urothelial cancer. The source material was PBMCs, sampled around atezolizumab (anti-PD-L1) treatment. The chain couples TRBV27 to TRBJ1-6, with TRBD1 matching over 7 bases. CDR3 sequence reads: CASKRDRLNSYNSPLHF. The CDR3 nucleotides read TGTGCCAGCAAACGGGACAGACTTAACTCCTATAATTCACCCCTCCACTTT.